The next 5 T cell receptor beta chains were all read from a single sample in a study of T cell responses to AZD1222 COVID-19 vaccine. Sequenced by immunoSEQ multiplex PCR; TCRdb stores in-frame clones only, minus some. The sample contains fewer than 150,000 clones, approximately 86% of which appear only once. Material: peripheral blood, obtained on day 0 of AZD1222 vaccination. The receptor source for this set is an adult in good health.

In this sample, this clone turned up once. The chain is built from TRBV7-2 and TRBJ1-2, with D unclear. V lost 3 bases and J lost 8, with 16 bases in between. The CDR3 spans 14 residues. Germline loops: CDR1 SGHTA, CDR2 FQGNSA. In DNA form, the CDR3 reads TGTGCCAGCAGCTTTGACGGAGGCGGAGGAGGCTACACCTTC. This sequence encodes CASSFDGGGGGYTF.

V and J are TRBV6-5 and TRBJ1-2; D ambiguous. V lost 5 bases and J lost 5, with 12 bases in between. CDR1 and CDR2 from the germline V gene are MNHEY and SVGAGI. This CDR3 comprises 13 residues. The CDR3 region is CASSPGREYGYTF. The CDR3 DNA is TGTGCCAGCAGTCCAGGACGGGAGTATGGCTACACCTTC.

This clone showed up just once. This chain uses TRBV11-2 with TRBJ2-1; weak D call: TRBD2 (5 bases). CDR1 SGHAT and CDR2 FQNNGV come from the germline V gene. V was pared by 0 bases and J by 9 bases, with 9 bases between. The CDR3 contains 13 residues. The CDR3 nucleotides are TGTGCCAGCAGCTTAGAACAGAGGGCTGAGCAGTTCTTC. Amino acids: CASSLEQRAEQFF.

The chain links TRBV28 to TRBJ1-1, with 8 positions matching TRBD1. Germline V lookup: CDR1 MDHEN, CDR2 SYDVKM. V was clipped by 3 bases and J by 0 bases; unmatched bases: 6. The CDR3 has 16 amino acids. The CDR3 sequence: CASSFRQGPLNTEAFF. In DNA form, the CDR3 reads TGTGCCAGCAGTTTCCGACAGGGGCCCTTGAACACTGAAGCTTTCTTT.

The chain recombines TRBV15 with TRBJ1-5, with 7 bases identical to TRBD1. The CDR3 contains 13 residues. The trim removed 9 bases at V and 10 bases at J, leaving 12 bases unmatched. Germline V gene lookup returns CDR1 LNHNV and CDR2 YYDKDF (reference sequence). CDR3 region: CATASGRGQPQHF. The CDR3 DNA sequence: TGTGCCACTGCATCGGGGAGGGGGCAACCCCAGCATTTT.